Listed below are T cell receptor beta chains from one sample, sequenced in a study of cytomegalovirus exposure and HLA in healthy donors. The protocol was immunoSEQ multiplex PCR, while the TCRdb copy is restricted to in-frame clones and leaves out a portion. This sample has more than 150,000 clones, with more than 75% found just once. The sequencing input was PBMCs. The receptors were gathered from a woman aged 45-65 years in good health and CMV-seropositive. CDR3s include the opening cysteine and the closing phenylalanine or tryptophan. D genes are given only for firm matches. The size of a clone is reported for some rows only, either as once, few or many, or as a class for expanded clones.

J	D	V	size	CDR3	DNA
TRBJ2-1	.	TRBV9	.	CASSVRASTNEQFF	TGTGCCAGCAGCGTAAGGGCTAGCACCAATGAGCAGTTCTTC
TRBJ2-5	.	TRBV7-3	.	CASSVGGYSQETQYF	TGTGCCAGCAGCGTCGGGGGTTACTCTCAAGAGACCCAGTACTTC
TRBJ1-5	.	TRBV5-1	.	CASSALGGENQPQHF	TGCGCCAGCAGCGCTCTTGGGGGGGAGAATCAGCCCCAGCATTTT
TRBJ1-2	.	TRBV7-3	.	CASTPDSISYGYTF	TGTGCCAGCACCCCCGACAGCATTTCCTATGGCTACACCTTC
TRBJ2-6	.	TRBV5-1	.	CASSRRESGANVLTF	TGCGCCAGCAGCCGCAGGGAATCTGGGGCCAACGTCCTGACTTTT
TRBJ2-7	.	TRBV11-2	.	CASSPRYEQYF	TGTGCCAGCAGCCCGCGCTACGAGCAGTACTTC
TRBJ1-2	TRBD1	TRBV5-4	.	CASSFRGQGNEGYTF	TGTGCCAGCAGCTTCAGAGGACAGGGGAATGAAGGCTACACCTTC
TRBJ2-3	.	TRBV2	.	CASSEARRGGTQYF	TGTGCCAGCAGTGAAGCAAGGAGGGGGGGTACGCAGTATTTT
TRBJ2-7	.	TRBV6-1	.	CASSDFLNEQYF	TGTGCCAGCAGTGACTTTCTTAACGAGCAGTACTTC
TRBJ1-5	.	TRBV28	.	CASSLSRQPNQPQHF	TGTGCCAGCAGTTTATCCCGACAGCCCAATCAGCCCCAGCATTTT
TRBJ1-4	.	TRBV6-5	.	CASRGGIEKLFF	TGTGCCAGCCGGGGGGGCATTGAAAAACTGTTTTTT
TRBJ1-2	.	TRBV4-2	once	CASSQEPRYSFYGYTF	TGTGCCAGCAGCCAAGAGCCCAGGTATTCCTTCTATGGCTACACCTTC
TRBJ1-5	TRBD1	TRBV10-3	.	CAIGRGQGNSNQPQHF	TGTGCCATCGGGCGAGGACAGGGGAATAGCAATCAGCCCCAGCATTTT
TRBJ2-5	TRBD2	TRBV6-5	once	CASSPGGGEETQYF	TGTGCCAGCAGTCCCGGGGGGGGCGAAGAGACCCAGTACTTC
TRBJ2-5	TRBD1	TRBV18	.	CASSPGQVQETQYF	TGTGCCAGCTCCCCGGGACAGGTTCAAGAGACCCAGTACTTC
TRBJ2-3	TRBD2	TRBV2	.	CASREGTSGGTDTQYF	TGTGCCAGCAGGGAAGGGACTAGCGGGGGCACAGATACGCAGTATTTT
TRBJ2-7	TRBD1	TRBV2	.	CASSLGQDLEQYF	TGTGCCAGCAGCCTTGGACAGGACCTCGAGCAGTACTTC
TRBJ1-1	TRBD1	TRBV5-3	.	CARSLHTTWGQNRMNTEAFF	TGTGCCAGAAGCTTGCACACTACTTGGGGACAGAATCGAATGAACACTGAAGCTTTCTTT
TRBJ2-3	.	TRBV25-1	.	CASSESGTDTQYF	TGTGCCAGCAGTGAGTCGGGCACAGATACGCAGTATTTT
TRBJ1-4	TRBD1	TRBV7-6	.	CASSPGTGRQEKLFF	TGTGCCAGCAGCCCCGGGACAGGGAGGCAAGAAAAACTGTTTTTT
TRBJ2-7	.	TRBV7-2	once	CASSSAPGNEQYF	TGTGCCAGCAGCTCTGCGCCAGGGAACGAGCAGTACTTC
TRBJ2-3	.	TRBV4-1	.	CASSQDGSASVGTDTQYF	TGCGCCAGCAGCCAAGACGGTTCGGCTAGCGTTGGCACAGATACGCAGTATTTT
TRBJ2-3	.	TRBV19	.	CASSSQGGNTQYF	TGTGCCAGTAGTAGCCAGGGAGGTAATACGCAGTATTTT
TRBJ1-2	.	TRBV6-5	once	CASSYLYSGNYGYTF	TGTGCCAGCAGTTACCTTTACTCAGGGAACTATGGCTACACCTTC
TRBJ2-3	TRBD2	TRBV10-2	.	CATKIAGGEADTQYF	TGCGCCACCAAGATAGCGGGGGGGGAGGCAGATACGCAGTATTTT
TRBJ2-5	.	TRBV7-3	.	CASSLIPGHQETQYF	TGTGCCAGCAGCCTTATTCCGGGACATCAGGAGACCCAGTACTTC
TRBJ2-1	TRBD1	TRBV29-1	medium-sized	CSVEVWDSSYNEQFF	TGCAGCGTTGAAGTGTGGGACAGCTCCTACAATGAGCAGTTCTTC
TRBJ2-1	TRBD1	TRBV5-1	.	CASSLTTGTGVNEQFF	TGCGCCAGCAGCTTGACTACCGGGACAGGGGTAAATGAGCAGTTCTTC
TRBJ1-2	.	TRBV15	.	CATRPGSWQGLRGYTF	TGTGCCACCAGGCCGGGATCGTGGCAGGGGTTGAGGGGCTACACCTTC
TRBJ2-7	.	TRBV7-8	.	CASSFVRGSYEQYF	TGTGCCAGCAGCTTCGTTAGAGGGTCCTACGAGCAGTACTTC
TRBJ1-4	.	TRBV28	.	CASSLSGGATNEKLFF	TGTGCCAGCAGTTTGTCGGGGGGCGCGACTAATGAAAAACTGTTTTTT
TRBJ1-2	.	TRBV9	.	CASSVSGEGYGYTF	TGTGCCAGCAGCGTATCTGGGGAGGGCTATGGCTACACCTTC
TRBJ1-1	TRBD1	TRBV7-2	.	CASSYGTGGMNTEAFF	TGTGCCAGCAGCTACGGGACAGGGGGGATGAACACTGAAGCTTTCTTT
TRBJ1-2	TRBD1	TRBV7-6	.	CASSPGSGTDYGYTF	TGTGCCAGCAGCCCGGGGTCGGGGACAGACTATGGCTACACCTTC
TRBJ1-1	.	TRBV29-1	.	CSVEDQWGETEAFF	TGCAGCGTTGAAGATCAGTGGGGAGAGACTGAAGCTTTCTTT
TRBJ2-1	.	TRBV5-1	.	CASSLASGRGQFF	TGCGCCAGCAGCTTGGCTTCCGGCAGGGGGCAGTTCTTC
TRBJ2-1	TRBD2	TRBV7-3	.	CASSLVPQRGGGEQFF	TGTGCCAGCAGCTTAGTCCCCCAGCGGGGGGGAGGGGAGCAGTTCTTC
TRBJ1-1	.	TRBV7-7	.	CASSLVYRNTEAFF	TGTGCTAGCAGCTTAGTGTATCGGAACACTGAAGCTTTCTTT
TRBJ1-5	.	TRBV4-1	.	CASSQQGSNQPQHF	TGCGCCAGCAGCCAGCAGGGGAGCAATCAGCCCCAGCATTTT
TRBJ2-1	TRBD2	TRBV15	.	CATSTTSGRYNEQFF	TGTGCCACCAGCACTACTAGCGGGCGATACAATGAGCAGTTCTTC
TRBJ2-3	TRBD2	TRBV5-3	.	CARSLGSSGGQDTQYF	TGTGCCAGAAGCCTGGGGTCTAGCGGGGGGCAAGATACGCAGTATTTT
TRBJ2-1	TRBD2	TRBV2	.	CATRAGLAGAFNEQFF	TGTGCCACCCGGGCGGGACTAGCGGGGGCCTTCAATGAGCAGTTCTTC
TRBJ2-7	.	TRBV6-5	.	CASSYAGTYEQYF	TGTGCCAGCAGTTATGCGGGGACCTACGAGCAGTACTTC
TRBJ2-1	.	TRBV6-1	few	CASRQRDEQFF	TGTGCCAGCAGGCAGAGGGATGAGCAGTTCTTC
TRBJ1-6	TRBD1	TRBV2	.	CASSRQGPYSPLHF	TGTGCCAGCAGCCGACAGGGTCCCTATTCACCCCTCCACTTT
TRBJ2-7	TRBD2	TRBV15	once	CATSRGQGLYEQYF	TGTGCCACCAGCAGAGGGCAGGGACTATACGAGCAGTACTTC
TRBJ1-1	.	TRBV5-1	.	CASSETGLRTAEAFF	TGCGCCAGCAGCGAGACAGGCCTTCGAACCGCTGAAGCTTTCTTT
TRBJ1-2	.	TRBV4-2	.	CASSLVSSGSGGYTF	TGTGCCAGCAGCTTGGTGAGCAGCGGTTCCGGGGGCTACACCTTC
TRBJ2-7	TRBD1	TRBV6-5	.	CASSYLDRARSYEQYF	TGTGCCAGCAGTTACCTCGACAGGGCAAGATCCTACGAGCAGTACTTC
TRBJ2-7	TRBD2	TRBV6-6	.	CASRTSGGTYEQYF	TGTGCCAGCAGGACTAGCGGGGGGACTTACGAGCAGTACTTC
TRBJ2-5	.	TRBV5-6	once	CASSDRRASRETQYF	TGTGCCAGCAGCGACAGGAGAGCTAGTAGGGAGACCCAGTACTTC
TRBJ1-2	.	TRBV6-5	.	CASRPGGFGYTF	TGTGCCAGCCGCCCGGGGGGCTTCGGCTACACCTTC
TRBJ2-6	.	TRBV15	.	CATSRRGSGANVLTF	TGTGCCACCAGCAGAAGGGGCTCTGGGGCCAACGTCCTGACTTTC
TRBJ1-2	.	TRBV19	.	CASSILQANHGYTF	TGTGCCAGTAGTATTCTCCAGGCTAACCATGGCTACACCTTC
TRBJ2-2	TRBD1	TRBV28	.	CASSLPPAGGSTGELFF	TGTGCCAGCAGTTTACCCCCGGCAGGGGGCTCCACCGGGGAGCTGTTTTTT
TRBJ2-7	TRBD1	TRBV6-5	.	CASSPGQGALEQYF	TGTGCCAGCAGTCCGGGACAGGGGGCGTTGGAGCAGTACTTC
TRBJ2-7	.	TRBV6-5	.	CASSYSQGYEQYF	TGTGCCAGCAGTTACTCGCAGGGGTACGAGCAGTACTTC